The 5 T cell receptor beta chains given below trace back to one sample, sequenced in a study of T cells after yellow fever vaccination. MiXCR was run by TCRdb on the 5' RACE reads, yielding one entry per CDR3 protein. Among more than 250,000 distinct CDR3 sequences listed, about 6.9% were seen once. The sequences come from PBMCs, collected roughly seven weeks after the first yellow fever vaccination. These receptors came from a man aged 18 to 29 who received the YFV17D yellow fever vaccine.

The V and J genes are TRBV5-1 and TRBJ1-4; a weak D match, TRBD1 (5 bases). CDR1 and CDR2 (germline): SGHRS, YFSETQ. V was pared by 6 bases and J by 8 bases, with 20 bases between. The CDR3 spans 15 residues. The CDR3 protein is CASNYLGSGREKLFF. As DNA, the CDR3 is TGCGCCAGCAACTATTTGGGGTCAGGGCGCGAAAAACTGTTTTTT.

This clonotype was picked up a small number of times. The chain couples TRBV5-4 to TRBJ2-2; the D gene could be TRBD1 or TRBD2 (7 bases each). V lost 3 bases, J lost 4 bases, and 16 bases lay in between. The germline CDR1 and CDR2 sequences are SGHNT and YYREEE (reference sequence). CDR3 length: 16 amino acids. This CDR3 is CASSWGGTERTGELFF. In DNA form, the CDR3 reads TGTGCCAGCAGCTGGGGGGGGACAGAACGCACCGGGGAGCTGTTTTTT. The entire variable domain, with the rest obtained from reference TRBV5-4 and TRBJ2-2, is as follows: ETGVTQSPTHLIKTRGQQVTLRCSSQSGHNTVSWYQQALGQGPQFIFQYYREEENGRGNFPPRFSGLQFPNYSSELNVNALELDDSALYLCASSWGGTERTGELFFGEGSRLTVL.

This clonotype was observed many times. The rearrangement links TRBV20-1 to TRBJ2-4; unclear D gene. CDR3 size: 15 residues. The germline V gene has CDR1 DFQATT and CDR2 SNEGSKA (reference sequence). Trimming left V 3 bases short and J 1 base short, with 13 bases between. CDR3 coding DNA: TGCAGTGCTAGTCCCATAGGTTCGGCCAAAAACATTCAGTACTTC. Amino acid sequence: CSASPIGSAKNIQYF.

The sample holds many counts of this clonotype. The chain couples TRBV6-2 or TRBV6-3 to TRBJ1-5; no reliable D call. V lost 2 bases and J lost 2, with 4 bases in between. The CDR3 has 13 amino acids. Germline CDR1 MNHEY, CDR2 SVGEGT. The CDR3 coding sequence is TGTGCCAGCAGTTACATGGGCAATCAGCCCCAGCATTTT. Amino acid sequence: CASSYMGNQPQHF.

This clonotype showed up just a few times. The chain carries TRBV5-1 and TRBJ1-1; 7 nucleotides match TRBD1. V gave up 4 bases and J gave up 1 base; unmatched junction bases: 10. The CDR3 is 16 amino acids. Germline V gene lookup returns CDR1 SGHRS and CDR2 YFSETQ. As DNA, the CDR3 is TGCGCCAGCAGCAACCGGGACAGAACAAAGAACACTGAAGCTTTCTTT. Its protein product is CASSNRDRTKNTEAFF.